This T cell receptor beta chain is from a study of blood T cell repertoires in COVID-19. The wider study: Samples came from the United States, Italy and Spain, spanning acute and convalescent COVID-19.

Under the authors' procedure: Estimation of nucleated cell counts relied on the amplification of reference gene primers. Using immunoSEQ multiplex PCR, the repertoire was profiled, and TCRdb retains in-frame clones only, with some absent. That table is the source of V, J and clone size, and D and trimming were worked out from the DNA. The sample consists of approximately 290,000 clones, roughly four fifths of them appearing once. The CDR3 extends over 15 amino acids. Germline CDR1 reads SGHTA; CDR2 reads FQGTGA. Trimming removed 1 base from V and 6 bases from J; junction bases left unmatched: 5. This clonotype was sampled from a person in their 70s with COVID-19, enrolled during active disease. The sample taken for sequencing was peripheral blood. V gene TRBV7-3 combines with J gene TRBJ2-3; 9 bases line up with TRBD2. Here the CDR3 DNA reads TGTGCCAGCAGCTTAAGCGGGGGGGCTTACGATACGCAGTATTTT. Amino acid sequence: CASSLSGGAYDTQYF. Looking up the rest from reference TRBV7-3 and TRBJ2-3 gives the full variable domain: GAGVSQTPSNKVTEKGKYVELRCDPISGHTALYWYRQSLGQGPEFLIYFQGTGAADDSGLPNDRFFAVRPEGSVSTLKIQRTERGDSAVYLCASSLSGGAYDTQYFGPGTRLTVL.